Below are 20 T cell receptor beta chains sequenced from a single sample in a study of beta chain features in type 1 diabetes. cDNA synthesis used the whole RNA isolate, giving expressed TCRB sequences. Some clones are missing from TCRdb's copy, which holds only in-frame ones; the method was immunoSEQ multiplex PCR. The sample holds roughly 150,000 clones, about 8.1% seen once. Sequenced input: central memory CD4+ T cells from blood. The receptors derive from a man between 18 and 29 years old in good health.

In this sample, this clone turned up a few times. This sequence joins TRBV5-1 and TRBJ2-1; 8 nucleotides match TRBD2. In germline, CDR1 is SGHRS, CDR2 YFSETQ. The CDR3 loop spans 15 amino acids. J gave up 5 bases and V 4 bases, and 8 bases lay outside the gene matches. The CDR3 reads CASSPGLARDNEQFF. Here the CDR3 DNA reads TGCGCCAGCAGCCCCGGACTAGCTCGGGACAATGAGCAGTTCTTC.

The chain's CDR3 is CATSLMGAGKYEQYF. CDR3 nucleotides: TGTGCCACCTCCCTAATGGGTGCAGGGAAGTACGAGCAGTACTTC. The V and J genes are TRBV28 and TRBJ2-7; tentative D call: TRBD1 (5 bases). CDR1 MDHEN and CDR2 SYDVKM come from the germline V gene. The ends were cut back, 10 bases at V and 4 bases at J, with 23 bases in the middle. The length of the CDR3 is 15 residues.

This clone turned up a few times. The chain joins TRBV5-6 to TRBJ1-2; 8 bases align to TRBD1. Germline CDR1 reads SGHDT; CDR2 reads YYEEEE. This CDR3 has 16 amino acids. V lost 0 bases and J lost 4; bases outside the gene matches: 8. CDR3 protein: CASSLGQGADSYGYTF. For the CDR3, the DNA is TGTGCCAGCAGCTTGGGGCAGGGGGCCGACTCCTATGGCTACACCTTC.

Only a few counts were recorded for this clone. The chain employs TRBV5-5 and TRBJ1-1; D might be TRBD1 (5 bases). V lost 4 bases to trimming and J lost 0 bases, with 16 bases between them. This CDR3 comprises 16 residues. Germline V gene sequence: CDR1 SGHKS, CDR2 YYEKEE (reference sequence). CDR3 nucleotides: TGTGCCAGCAGCCCCCAGGGCCAGCTTATGAACACTGAAGCTTTCTTT. As protein: CASSPQGQLMNTEAFF. Full variable domain (missing parts from reference TRBV5-5 and TRBJ1-1): DAGVTQSPTHLIKTRGQQVTLRCSPISGHKSVSWYQQVLGQGPQFIFQYYEKEERGRGNFPDRFSARQFPNYSSELNVNALLLGDSALYLCASSPQGQLMNTEAFFGQGTRLTVV.

In this sample, this clone turned up a few times. V usage is TRBV2 and J usage is TRBJ2-2, with 9 positions matching TRBD1. The CDR3 totals 14 residues. The V segment lost 5 bases and the J segment 5 bases; nucleotides outside the gene matches: 3. Germline values: CDR1 SNHLY, CDR2 FYNNEI. CDR3 nucleotides: TGTGCCAGCAGTTGGACAGGGGTGACCGGGGAGCTGTTTTTT. Protein product: CASSWTGVTGELFF.

This clone was found many times. The chain links TRBV9 to TRBJ2-3; D is unclear. The V end was cut by 4 bases, the J end by 3 bases, with 15 bases between. The CDR3 length is 15 residues. The germline CDR1 and CDR2 sequences are SGDLS and YYNGEE. This chain's CDR3 is CASSTRHGSTDTQYF. CDR3 DNA: TGTGCCAGCAGCACCAGACACGGTTCAACAGATACGCAGTATTTT.

The J gene is TRBJ1-1, the V gene TRBV6-1, with unresolved D. Trimming stripped 4 bases from V and 11 bases from J, with 11 bases between. Germline V gene data show CDR1 as MNHNS and CDR2 as SASEGT. The CDR3 has 11 amino acids. The CDR3 nucleotides are TGTGCCAGCAGTGCCCGGCTCGGGGCTTTCTTT. It codes for CASSARLGAFF.

The genes are TRBV19 and TRBJ2-5, with D maybe TRBD1 (6 bases). Germline CDR1 is LNHDA and CDR2 is SQIVND (reference sequence). The V end was cut by 5 bases, the J end by 3 bases, with 16 bases between. This CDR3 has 15 amino acids. The CDR3, as DNA: TGTGCCAGTAGTTCGCAGGGGTTTGGGGAAGAGACCCAGTACTTC. This codes for CASSSQGFGEETQYF.

The rearrangement uses TRBV27 and TRBJ1-6; a weak D match, TRBD1 (5 bases). Germline CDR1 and CDR2: MNHEY and SMNVEV (reference sequence). V dropped 1 base and J dropped 11 bases, with 9 bases sitting between them. The CDR3 is 13 amino acids. The CDR3 spells CASSLFWGAPLHF. Here the CDR3 DNA reads TGTGCCAGCAGTTTATTTTGGGGGGCACCCCTCCACTTT.

This clone occurred a few times. The CDR3: CSAAGQGSSYEQYF. The CDR3 bases are TGCAGCGCCGCGGGACAGGGGAGCTCCTACGAGCAGTACTTC. V gene TRBV29-1 combines with J gene TRBJ2-7, with 10 nucleotides matching TRBD1. Germline assignment: CDR1 SQVTM and CDR2 ANQGSEA. Trimming at V came to 7 bases and at J to 0 bases, leaving 6 bases not matched to a gene. The CDR3 covers 14 residues.

This chain joins TRBV7-8 and TRBJ2-7, with TRBD2 identical over 7 bases. This CDR3 is 15 amino acids long. CDR1 and CDR2 from the germline V gene are SGHVS and FQNEAQ. Unmatched junction bases numbered 10, after V lost 5 bases and J lost 3 bases. CDR3 coding DNA: TGTGCCAGCAGCCCCCCGGGGGGTTGGGACTACGAGCAGTACTTC. It is translated as CASSPPGGWDYEQYF. The variable domain in full, with the rest retrieved from reference TRBV7-8 and TRBJ2-7, is GAGVSQSPRYKVAKRGQDVALRCDPISGHVSLFWYQQALGQGPEFLTYFQNEAQLDKSGLPSDRFFAERPEGSVSTLKIQRTQQEDSAVYLCASSPPGGWDYEQYFGPGTRLTVT.

The chain recombines TRBV2 with TRBJ2-7, with TRBD1 matching over 10 bases. CDR1 is SNHLY and CDR2 is FYNNEI in the germline V gene. J gave up 3 bases and V 4 bases, and 6 bases lay outside the gene matches. The CDR3 totals 15 residues. The CDR3 DNA is TGTGCCAGCAGTGCTTTGACAGGGGGCGGCTACGAGCAGTACTTC. It specifies CASSALTGGGYEQYF.

V and J are TRBV6-6 and TRBJ1-1, with 10 positions matching TRBD1. Germline V gene lookup returns CDR1 MNHNY and CDR2 SVGAGI (reference sequence). There are 15 residues in the CDR3. V shed 4 bases, J shed 1 base, and the junction held 3 bases outside the gene matches. This chain's CDR3 is CASSLTGGENTEAFF. The CDR3 nucleotides read TGTGCCAGCAGTTTGACAGGGGGCGAGAACACTGAAGCTTTCTTT.

CDR3 bases: TGTGCCAGCAGTTTAAGCGGGGGGGCCACTGAAGCTTTCTTT. Translating it yields CASSLSGGATEAFF. The chain combines TRBV6-1 with TRBJ1-1; D is possibly TRBD1 (6 bases). Trimming stripped 5 bases from V and 4 bases from J, with 14 bases between. The CDR3 spans 14 residues. The V gene's germline CDR1 is MNHNS and CDR2 SASEGT.

The chain uses TRBV25-1 and TRBJ2-2; weak D call: TRBD2 (6 bases). The V end lost 3 bases, the J end lost 5 bases, and 10 bases lay between the germline ends. Germline V CDR1 and CDR2: MGHDK, SYGVNS. The CDR3 runs to 14 residues. The CDR3 coding sequence is TGTGCCAGCAGTGATCGGGGGTGGACCGGGGAGCTGTTTTTT. Translated: CASSDRGWTGELFF. Based on the CDR3 plus reference TRBV25-1 and TRBJ2-2, the full variable domain is EADIYQTPRYLVIGTGKKITLECSQTMGHDKMYWYQQDPGMELHLIHYSYGVNSTEKGDLSSESTVSRIRTEHFPLTLESARPSHTSQYLCASSDRGWTGELFFGEGSRLTVL.

The chain combines TRBV5-4 with TRBJ2-3, with 13 bases fitting TRBD2. The junction had 3 bases not matched to a gene; V was cut back by 3 bases and J by 2 bases. The CDR3 has 16 residues. Germline V gene lookup returns CDR1 SGHNT and CDR2 YYREEE (reference sequence). CDR3 DNA: TGTGCCAGCAGCTCTGGACTAGCGGGGGTCACAGATACGCAGTATTTT. Encoded protein: CASSSGLAGVTDTQYF.

This clone was seen a few times. The chain recombines TRBV2 with TRBJ2-1, with TRBD2 matching 9 bases. Germline V gene sequence: CDR1 SNHLY, CDR2 FYNNEI. Trimming removed 1 base from V and 7 bases from J; junction bases left unmatched: 2. There are 14 residues in the CDR3. The DNA of the CDR3 is TGTGCCAGCAGTGAAGGTAGCGGGGGAAATGAGCAGTTCTTC. It is translated as CASSEGSGGNEQFF.

This clone was detected a few times. The gene calls are TRBV30 and TRBJ1-6; unclear D gene. The V end lost 2 bases, the J end lost 7 bases, and 15 bases lay between the germline ends. CDR1 GTSNPN and CDR2 SVGIG come from the germline V gene (reference sequence). This CDR3 is 15 amino acids long. The CDR3 protein is CAWSSLGGGNSPLHF. CDR3 coding DNA: TGTGCCTGGAGTTCGCTGGGCGGAGGGAATTCACCCCTCCACTTT.

This clone came up a few times. The chain joins TRBV7-9 to TRBJ1-1; D perhaps matches TRBD1 (5 bases). This CDR3 region has 15 residues. V lost 6 bases, J lost 3 bases, and 17 bases lay in between. Germline V gene data show CDR1 as SEHNR and CDR2 as FQNEAQ (reference sequence). This CDR3 is CASRGGLATDTEAFF. For the CDR3, the DNA is TGTGCCAGCAGGGGGGGACTCGCTACGGACACTGAAGCTTTCTTT.

The rearrangement uses TRBV28 and TRBJ2-5, with a possible D match to TRBD2 (6 bases). Germline lookup yields CDR1 MDHEN and CDR2 SYDVKM. This CDR3 has 14 amino acids. The germline V and J ends were trimmed by 3 bases and 5 bases, with 13 bases remaining between them. The CDR3 DNA reads TGTGCCAGCAGTTTTGGAGGGTTGGGTGAGACCCAGTACTTC. Translating it yields CASSFGGLGETQYF.